This T cell receptor (beta chain) derives from a study of blood T cell repertoires in COVID-19. Produced via immunoSEQ multiplex PCR; TCRdb's table is partial and in-frame only. The sample contains 95,000 to 150,000 clones, roughly three quarters of which appear only once. V was cut by 0 bases and J by 7 bases, with 18 bases left in between. This CDR3 is built from 16 residues. Looked up from germline, CDR1 is SEHNR and CDR2 is FQNEAQ (reference sequence). The TCR originated in a human donor in a cohort sampled during active COVID-19. Specimen: peripheral blood. The chain is built from TRBV7-9 and TRBJ1-1; D possibly corresponds to TRBD1 (5 bases). DNA of the CDR3: TGTGCCAGCAGCTTAGCGCAGGGCAGGTTATCTTTTGAAGCTTTCTTT. Its protein product is CASSLAQGRLSFEAFF.